The present entry profiles one TCR beta chain with its context. This record comes from a study of T cell repertoires in cytomegalovirus infection. V lost 9 bases and J lost 4, with 13 bases in between. CDR3 length: 13 residues. The germline gives CDR1 LNHDA, CDR2 SQIVND (reference sequence). Each CDR3 protein gets one entry after TCRdb re-called the reads with MiXCR. Counted here are 290,000 or so distinct CDR3 sequences, roughly a tenth occurring once; the ten biggest clones make up less than 3%. The sequenced sample consisted of PBMCs. This chain joins TRBV19 and TRBJ2-1; possible D gene TRBD1, 6 bases. This TCR was recovered from a human donor in good health (CMV status not recorded). Some clones in this sample may be carry-over from other donors' samples. The CDR3 sequence: CASEGQPYNEQFF. CDR3 bases: TGTGCCAGCGAAGGACAGCCTTACAATGAGCAGTTCTTC.